The table lists the clone carrying this T cell receptor (beta chain) with a few counts. Its antigen is as yet unknown. Deletions cut 6 bases from V and 3 bases from J, with 11 bases between. CDR3 size: 14 residues. Germline V gene lookup returns CDR1 LNHDA and CDR2 SQIVND (reference sequence). MiXCR, run by TCRdb on the reads, gives a single entry per CDR3 protein. The sample lists 350,000 to 500,000 distinct CDR3 sequences, 31% occurring once. The source of the sample is a study of T cell repertoires in cytomegalovirus infection. Study as a whole: Through public TCR beta signatures, both CMV infection and matching HLA type were indicated.

The study, taken as a whole, reports: Frequencies of public TCR beta families were cumulated, and this identified carriers of CMV plus the relevant HLA. What dominated the ex vivo response were HLA-C-restricted CMV-specific TCR beta clonotypes.

Sequences were obtained from PBMCs. This sequence joins TRBV19 and TRBJ2-2; TRBD2 is a possible D gene (5 bases). The TCR originated in a human donor in good health (CMV status not recorded). Some clones in this sample may be carry-over from other donors' samples. CDR3 sequence reads: CASRLHGDTGELFF. The DNA for the CDR3 is TGTGCCAGTAGACTTCACGGGGACACCGGGGAGCTGTTTTTT. The full variable domain, its missing parts supplied by reference TRBV19 and TRBJ2-2, is DGGITQSPKYLFRKEGQNVTLSCEQNLNHDAMYWYRQDPGQGLRLIYYSQIVNDFQKGDIAEGYSVSREKKESFPLTVTSAQKNPTAFYLCASRLHGDTGELFFGEGSRLTVL.